A selection of T cell receptor beta chains follows, all from one sample in a study of immune characterization of retroperitoneal liposarcoma. MiXCR, applied by TCRdb to the PCR reads, yields one record per CDR3 protein. The sample holds more than 9,500 distinct CDR3 sequences, 26% seen once. Sequenced sample: tumor tissue. Source of these receptors: a female donor with retroperitoneal liposarcoma. Both conserved end residues are part of each CDR3. The order of the fields is CDR3 length, J gene, V gene, CDR3 protein.

>16|.|TRBV24-1
CATSDRGLAGENEQYF
>14|TRBJ2-4|TRBV6-1
CASREDRGGSEQYF
>15|TRBJ2-1|TRBV7-8
CASRPYQGPSYEQFF
>16|TRBJ2-1|TRBV6-1
CASSESRGTSGGRRFF
>13|.|TRBV6-1
CASSTGAGGTQYF
>18|TRBJ2-1|TRBV12-3/TRBV12-4
CASTFRTRGISSYNEQFF
>15|TRBJ2-1|TRBV11-1
CASSFGTALLLRQFF
>18|TRBJ2-1|TRBV6-6
CASSYSIGEGTIVYEQFF
>15|TRBJ2-6|TRBV10-2
CASTPGLSGANVLTF
>17|TRBJ2-1|TRBV4-2
CASSQDGLAGARYEQFF
>16|TRBJ1-2|TRBV6-1
CASTRGEGLSRSGYTF
>13|TRBJ2-1|TRBV6-1
CASSQNSRYEQFF
>11|TRBJ1-2|TRBV11-2
CASSLNEGYTF
>15|TRBJ2-2|TRBV6-1
CASSLAGVGTGELFF
>17|TRBJ1-6|TRBV6-1
CASSSRTGSSYNSPLHF
>16|.|TRBV6-1
CASVGSGVRMKNEQYF
>15|TRBJ2-1|TRBV6-1
CASSPRTSNYNEQFF
>15|TRBJ1-4|TRBV6-1
CASSGQGGINEKLFF
>16|TRBJ1-4|TRBV6-1
CASSEDVGQGSEKLFF
>14|.|TRBV6-6
CASNLAGAGDEQYF
>14|.|TRBV6-1
CASWRGRTNYEQYF
>15|TRBJ2-1|TRBV11-3
CASSPIAGSYNEQFF
>15|.|TRBV7-2
CASSLSSGDHNEQYF
>13|TRBJ2-3|TRBV10-3
CATKGLATDTQYF
>16|TRBJ2-1|TRBV7-6
CASSLVSGQGPYEQFF
>13|.|TRBV7-3
CASSRGRNSEQYF
>15|.|TRBV6-1
CASSDPGGGYYEQFF
>15|.|TRBV7-2
CASSSGGGSGNEQYF
>14|.|TRBV7-3
CASSLGQLGGEQYF
>14|.|TRBV6-1
CASVSGQMNDEQYF
>13|TRBJ2-4|TRBV10-3
CAIRASTDNEQYF
>15|TRBJ2-1|TRBV6-6
CASSETSGSYNEQFF
>15|TRBJ2-1|TRBV7-2
CASSGELGVGETQFF
>15|TRBJ2-3|TRBV6-1
CASSEGTGGAYTQYF
>14|TRBJ1-5|TRBV6-1
CASTKAGRNQPQHF
>13|TRBJ2-1|TRBV6-6
CASSYDTLETQFF
>15|TRBJ2-5|TRBV6-6
CASTLAEAVEETQYF
>16|TRBJ2-7|TRBV11-2
CASSPLSTGAAYEQYF
>15|TRBJ1-6|TRBV6-1
CASSPTVSGNSPLHF
>10|TRBJ2-1|TRBV29-1
CSVFGNEQFF
>14|TRBJ2-1|TRBV7-2
CASSFGQPGETQFF
>15|TRBJ2-3|TRBV5-6
CASSQGTASTDTQYF
>15|.|TRBV24-1
CATSDGQGVWYEQYF
>12|.|TRBV24-1
CATSDSRDEQYF
>13|TRBJ2-2|TRBV11-2
CASSLLGMRELFF
>12|TRBJ2-1|TRBV6-1
CASSETSLKQFF
>14|.|TRBV12-3/TRBV12-4
CASSLPDRLETQFF
>14|.|TRBV12-3/TRBV12-4
CASSGEGQTYEQYF
>18|TRBJ2-1|TRBV7-8
CASSLVLAGGYIYNEQFF
>17|TRBJ1-3|TRBV6-8
CASSYRGVQGSGNTIYF
>12|TRBJ2-4|TRBV7-1
CASSSHLAEQYF
>13|.|TRBV11-3
CASSAGIGREQYF
>12|TRBJ2-1|TRBV11-1
CATGISYNEQFF
>14|TRBJ2-2|TRBV6-1
CASRDRGGTGELFF
>16|TRBJ2-5|TRBV12-3/TRBV12-4
CASSKQTGAGAYEQYF